This T cell receptor beta chain appears in the sequencing data of a study of cytomegalovirus exposure and HLA in healthy donors. PCR used 60 Vbeta primers and 13 Jbeta primers. The repertoire was sequenced with immunoSEQ multiplex PCR; TCRdb's copy has only in-frame clones and lacks some. The sample yields roughly 97,000 clones, about 80% seen once. Study results and limitations: Segments of the TCR beta V type were, in most cases, productive about 90% or about 30% of the time in an earlier analysis. The authors assumed roughly uniform sequencing depth across donors for presence/absence analyses. Later work found most CMV-associated TCR beta chains apparently HLA-restricted.

Regarding this clone: Its antigen is unidentified.

Among the donors, all were healthy bone marrow donors. The specimen was PBMCs. The clonotype comes from a woman between 18 and 29 years old in good health and CMV-seropositive.

The CDR3 protein is CASSPQTGGDPKETQYF. In DNA, the CDR3 is TGTGCCAGCTCACCACAAACAGGGGGCGACCCCAAAGAGACCCAGTACTTC. The J gene is TRBJ2-5, the V gene TRBV18; 9 positions match TRBD1. This CDR3 region has 17 residues. V dropped 1 base and J dropped 3; count of bases not matched to a gene: 9. From germline, CDR1 is KGHSH and CDR2 LQKENI. Filled out from reference TRBV18 and TRBJ2-5, the complete variable domain reads NAGVMQNPRHLVRRRGQEARLRCSPMKGHSHVYWYRQLPEEGLKFMVYLQKENIIDESGMPKERFSAEFPKEGPSILRIQQVVRGDSAAYFCASSPQTGGDPKETQYFGPGTRLLVL.